This TCR beta chain was retrieved from a study of blood T cell repertoires in COVID-19. J gave up 5 bases and V 1 base, and 6 bases lay outside the gene matches. The germline gives CDR1 SGDLS, CDR2 YYNGEE. This CDR3 spans 15 amino acids. Method: immunoSEQ multiplex PCR; TCRdb's copy keeps in-frame clones and lacks some. Of 14,000 or so clones detected, under 90% appear once; the ten largest clones hold about 22%. Source material: peripheral blood. This sequence originates from a woman aged 60 to 75 with acute or convalescent COVID-19. V usage is TRBV9 and J usage is TRBJ2-5, with TRBD1 matching over 9 bases. This chain's CDR3 is CASSVTGGRRETQYF. The CDR3, as DNA: TGTGCCAGCAGCGTAACAGGGGGCAGGAGGGAGACCCAGTACTTC.